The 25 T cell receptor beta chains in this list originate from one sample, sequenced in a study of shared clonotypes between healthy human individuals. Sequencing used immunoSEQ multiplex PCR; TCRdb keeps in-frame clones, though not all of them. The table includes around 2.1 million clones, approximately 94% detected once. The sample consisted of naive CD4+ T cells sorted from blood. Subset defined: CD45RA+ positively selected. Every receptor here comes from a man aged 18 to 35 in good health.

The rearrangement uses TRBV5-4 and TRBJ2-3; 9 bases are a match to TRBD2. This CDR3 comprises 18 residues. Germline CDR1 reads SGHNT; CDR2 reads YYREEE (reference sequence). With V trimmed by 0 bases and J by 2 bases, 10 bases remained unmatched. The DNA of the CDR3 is TGTGCCAGCAGCTTGGCCGGAGCTAGCGGGGCCAACACAGATACGCAGTATTTT. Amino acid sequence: CASSLAGASGANTDTQYF.

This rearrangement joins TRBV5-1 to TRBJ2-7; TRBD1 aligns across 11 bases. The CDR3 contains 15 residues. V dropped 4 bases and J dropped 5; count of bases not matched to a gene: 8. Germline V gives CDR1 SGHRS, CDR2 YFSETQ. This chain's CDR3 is CASSPSPGQGDEQYF. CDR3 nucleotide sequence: TGCGCCAGCAGCCCTAGTCCGGGACAGGGGGACGAGCAGTACTTC. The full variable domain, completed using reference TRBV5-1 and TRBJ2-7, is KAGVTQTPRYLIKTRGQQVTLSCSPISGHRSVSWYQQTPGQGLQFLFEYFSETQRNKGNFPGRFSGRQFSNSRSEMNVSTLELGDSALYLCASSPSPGQGDEQYFGPGTRLTVT.

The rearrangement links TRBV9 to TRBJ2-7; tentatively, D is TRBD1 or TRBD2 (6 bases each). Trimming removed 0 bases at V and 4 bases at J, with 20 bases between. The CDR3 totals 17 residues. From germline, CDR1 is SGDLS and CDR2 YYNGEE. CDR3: CASSVVGRRGGGYEQYF. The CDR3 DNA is TGTGCCAGCAGCGTAGTCGGTCGGCGCGGAGGGGGGTACGAGCAGTACTTC.

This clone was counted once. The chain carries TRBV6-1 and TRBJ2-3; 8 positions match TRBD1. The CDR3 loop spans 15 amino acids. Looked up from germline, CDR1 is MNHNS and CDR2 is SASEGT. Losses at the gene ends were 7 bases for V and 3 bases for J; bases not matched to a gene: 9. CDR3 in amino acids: CASTDGQGRTDTQYF. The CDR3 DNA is TGTGCCAGCACCGACGGACAGGGAAGGACAGATACGCAGTATTTT.

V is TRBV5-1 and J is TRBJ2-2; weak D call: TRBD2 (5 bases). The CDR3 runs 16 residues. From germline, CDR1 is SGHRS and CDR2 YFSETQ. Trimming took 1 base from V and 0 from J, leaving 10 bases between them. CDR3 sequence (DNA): TGCGCCAGCAGCTTGCGCGCTAGCCCGAACACCGGGGAGCTGTTTTTT. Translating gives CASSLRASPNTGELFF.

The CDR3 DNA follows: TGTGCCAGCAGCCCGGGACCCCCCTCACCCCAGCATTTT. This codes for CASSPGPPSPQHF. The V call is TRBV6-1, the J call TRBJ1-5; TRBD1 is a possible D gene (5 bases). Looked up from germline, CDR1 is MNHNS and CDR2 is SASEGT. V was trimmed by 6 bases and J by 10 bases, leaving 16 bases between them. The CDR3 spans 13 residues.

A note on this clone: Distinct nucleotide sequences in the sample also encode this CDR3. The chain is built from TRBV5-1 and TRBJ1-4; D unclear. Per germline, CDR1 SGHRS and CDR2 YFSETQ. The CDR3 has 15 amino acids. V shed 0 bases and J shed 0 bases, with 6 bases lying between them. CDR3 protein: CASSLAAATNEKLFF. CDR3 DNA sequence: TGCGCCAGCAGCTTGGCCGCAGCAACTAATGAAAAACTGTTTTTT. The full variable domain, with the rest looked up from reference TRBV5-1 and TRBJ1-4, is KAGVTQTPRYLIKTRGQQVTLSCSPISGHRSVSWYQQTPGQGLQFLFEYFSETQRNKGNFPGRFSGRQFSNSRSEMNVSTLELGDSALYLCASSLAAATNEKLFFGSGTQLSVL.

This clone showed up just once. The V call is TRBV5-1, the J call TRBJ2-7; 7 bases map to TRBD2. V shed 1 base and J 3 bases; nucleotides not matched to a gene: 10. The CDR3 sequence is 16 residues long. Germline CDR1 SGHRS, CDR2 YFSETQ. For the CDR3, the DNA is TGCGCCAGCAGCTTGTCTAGCCCCGGGAGGAACTACGAGCAGTACTTC. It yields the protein CASSLSSPGRNYEQYF.

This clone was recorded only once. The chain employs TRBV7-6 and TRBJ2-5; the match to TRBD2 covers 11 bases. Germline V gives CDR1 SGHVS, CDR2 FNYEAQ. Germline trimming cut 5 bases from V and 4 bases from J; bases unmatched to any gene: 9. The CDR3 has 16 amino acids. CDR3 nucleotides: TGTGCCAGCAGCCCAAATAGCGGGAGGGCCCGAGAGACCCAGTACTTC. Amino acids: CASSPNSGRARETQYF.

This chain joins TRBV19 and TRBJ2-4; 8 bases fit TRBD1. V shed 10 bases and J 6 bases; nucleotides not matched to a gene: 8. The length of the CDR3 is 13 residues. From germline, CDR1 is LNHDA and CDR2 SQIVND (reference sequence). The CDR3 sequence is CATVGQGRNIQYF. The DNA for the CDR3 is TGTGCCACCGTCGGACAGGGAAGAAACATTCAGTACTTC.

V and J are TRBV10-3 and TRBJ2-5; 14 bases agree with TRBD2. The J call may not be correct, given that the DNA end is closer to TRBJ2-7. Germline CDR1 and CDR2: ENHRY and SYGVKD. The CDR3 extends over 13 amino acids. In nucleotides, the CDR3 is TGTGCCGCTGGGACTAGCGGGGGACACGAGCAGTACTTC. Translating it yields CAAGTSGGHEQYF.

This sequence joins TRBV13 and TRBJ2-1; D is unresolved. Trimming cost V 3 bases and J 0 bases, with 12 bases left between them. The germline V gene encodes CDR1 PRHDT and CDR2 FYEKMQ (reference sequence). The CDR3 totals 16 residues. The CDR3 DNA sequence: TGTGCCAGCAGCTTGGACCGATACGTCTCCTACAATGAGCAGTTCTTC. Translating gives CASSLDRYVSYNEQFF.

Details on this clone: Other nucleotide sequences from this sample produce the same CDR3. The CDR3 sequence: CASSQDIGYEQYF. The CDR3 DNA sequence: TGCGCCAGCAGCCAAGATATAGGATACGAGCAGTACTTC. V is TRBV4-3 and J is TRBJ2-7; D call uncertain. Looked up from germline, CDR1 is LGHNA and CDR2 is YSLEER. The length of the CDR3 is 13 residues. Trimming removed 0 bases from V and 4 bases from J, with 7 bases in between.

CDR3 bases: TGTGCCAGCAGCCGGGGGGGTAGCGGGAGCTCCTACGAGCAGTACTTC. Its translation: CASSRGGSGSSYEQYF. The V gene is TRBV6-6, the J gene TRBJ2-7, with TRBD2 matching 9 bases. The CDR3 runs to 16 residues. The germline gives CDR1 MNHNY, CDR2 SVGAGI (reference sequence). Trimming removed 6 bases from V and 0 bases from J; junction bases left unmatched: 9.

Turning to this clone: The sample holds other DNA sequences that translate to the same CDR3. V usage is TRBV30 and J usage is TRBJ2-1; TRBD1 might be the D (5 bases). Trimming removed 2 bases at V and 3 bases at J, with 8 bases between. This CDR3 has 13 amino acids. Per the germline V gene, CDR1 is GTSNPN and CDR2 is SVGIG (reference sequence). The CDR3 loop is CAWSPRVYNEQFF. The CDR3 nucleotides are TGTGCCTGGAGTCCCAGGGTCTACAATGAGCAGTTCTTC. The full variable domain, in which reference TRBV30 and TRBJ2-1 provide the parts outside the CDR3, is SQTIHQWPATLVQPVGSPLSLECTVEGTSNPNLYWYRQAAGRGLQLLFYSVGIGQISSEVPQNLSASRPQDRQFILSSKKLLLSDSGFYLCAWSPRVYNEQFFGPGTRLTVL.

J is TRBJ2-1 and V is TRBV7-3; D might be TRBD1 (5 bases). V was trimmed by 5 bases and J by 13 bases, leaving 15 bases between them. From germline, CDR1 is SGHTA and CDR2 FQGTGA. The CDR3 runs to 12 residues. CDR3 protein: CASSPRQGVQFF. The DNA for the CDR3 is TGTGCCAGCAGCCCCCGGCAGGGCGTTCAGTTCTTC.

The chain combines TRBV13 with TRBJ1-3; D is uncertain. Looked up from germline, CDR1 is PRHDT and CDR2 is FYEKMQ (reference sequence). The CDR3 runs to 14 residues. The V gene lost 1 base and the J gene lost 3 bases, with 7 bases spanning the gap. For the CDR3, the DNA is TGTGCCAGCAGCTTAGTACGGCATGGAAACACCATATATTTT. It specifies CASSLVRHGNTIYF. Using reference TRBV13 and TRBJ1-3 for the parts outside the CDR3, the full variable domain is AAGVIQSPRHLIKEKRETATLKCYPIPRHDTVYWYQQGPGQDPQFLISFYEKMQSDKGSIPDRFSAQQFSDYHSELNMSSLELGDSALYFCASSLVRHGNTIYFGEGSWLTVV.

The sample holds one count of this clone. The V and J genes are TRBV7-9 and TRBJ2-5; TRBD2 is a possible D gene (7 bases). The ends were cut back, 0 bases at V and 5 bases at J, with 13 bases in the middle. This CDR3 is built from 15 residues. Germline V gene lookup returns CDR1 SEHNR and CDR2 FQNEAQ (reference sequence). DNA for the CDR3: TGTGCCAGCAGCTTAGCGCTGGGAGGGGGTGAGACCCAGTACTTC. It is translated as CASSLALGGGETQYF.

Here the CDR3 DNA reads TGTGCCAGCTCGGACGATTTGGGCTACACCTTC. Its translation: CASSDDLGYTF. V and J are TRBV28 and TRBJ1-2; no definite D call. Trimming shortened V by 8 bases and J by 8 bases, and 12 bases separated the two germline ends. Germline V gene lookup returns CDR1 MDHEN and CDR2 SYDVKM. CDR3 size: 11 residues.

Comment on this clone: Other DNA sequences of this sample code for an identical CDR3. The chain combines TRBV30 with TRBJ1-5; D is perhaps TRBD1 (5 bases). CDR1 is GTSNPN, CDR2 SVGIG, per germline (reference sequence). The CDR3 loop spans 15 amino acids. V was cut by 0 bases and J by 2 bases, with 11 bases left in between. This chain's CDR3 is CAWSVGGLGNQPQHF. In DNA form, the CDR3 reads TGTGCCTGGAGTGTGGGGGGTTTGGGCAATCAGCCCCAGCATTTT. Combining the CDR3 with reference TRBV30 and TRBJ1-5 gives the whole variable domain SQTIHQWPATLVQPVGSPLSLECTVEGTSNPNLYWYRQAAGRGLQLLFYSVGIGQISSEVPQNLSASRPQDRQFILSSKKLLLSDSGFYLCAWSVGGLGNQPQHFGDGTRLSIL.

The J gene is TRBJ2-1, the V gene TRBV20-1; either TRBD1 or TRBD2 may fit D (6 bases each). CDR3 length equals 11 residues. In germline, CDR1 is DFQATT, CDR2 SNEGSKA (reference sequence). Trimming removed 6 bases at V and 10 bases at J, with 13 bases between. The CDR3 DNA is TGCAGTGCCTTCTGGGGGGCCGAGCAGTTCTTC. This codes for CSAFWGAEQFF.

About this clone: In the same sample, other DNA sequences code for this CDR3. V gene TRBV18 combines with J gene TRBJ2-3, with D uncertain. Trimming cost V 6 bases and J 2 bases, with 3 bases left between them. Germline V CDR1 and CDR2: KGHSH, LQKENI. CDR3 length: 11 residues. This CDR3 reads CASSPTDTQYF. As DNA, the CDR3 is TGTGCCAGCTCTCCCACAGATACGCAGTATTTT.

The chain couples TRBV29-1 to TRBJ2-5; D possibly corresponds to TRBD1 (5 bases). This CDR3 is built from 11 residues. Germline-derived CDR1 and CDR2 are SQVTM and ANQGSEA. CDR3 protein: CTIRVGETQYF. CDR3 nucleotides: TGCACCATCAGGGTAGGGGAGACCCAGTACTTC.

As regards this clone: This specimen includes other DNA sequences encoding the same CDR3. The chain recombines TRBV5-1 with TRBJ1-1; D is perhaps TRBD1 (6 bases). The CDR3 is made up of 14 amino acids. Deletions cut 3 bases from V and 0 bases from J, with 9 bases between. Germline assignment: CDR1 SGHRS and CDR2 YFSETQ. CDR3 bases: TGCGCCAGCAGCTCGGACAGAGTGAACACTGAAGCTTTCTTT. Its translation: CASSSDRVNTEAFF. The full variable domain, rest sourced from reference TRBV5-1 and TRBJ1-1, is KAGVTQTPRYLIKTRGQQVTLSCSPISGHRSVSWYQQTPGQGLQFLFEYFSETQRNKGNFPGRFSGRQFSNSRSEMNVSTLELGDSALYLCASSSDRVNTEAFFGQGTRLTVV.

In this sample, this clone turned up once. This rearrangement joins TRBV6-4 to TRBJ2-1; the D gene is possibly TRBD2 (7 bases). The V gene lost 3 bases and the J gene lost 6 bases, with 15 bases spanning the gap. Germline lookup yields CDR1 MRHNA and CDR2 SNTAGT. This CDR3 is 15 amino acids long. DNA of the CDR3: TGTGCCAGCAGTGATGGGGGGGCCTATCCCAATGAGCAGTTCTTC. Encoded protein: CASSDGGAYPNEQFF.